Below are 11 T cell receptor beta chains sequenced from a single sample in a study of T-cell memory formation after mild COVID-19. TCRdb re-called the 5' RACE reads through MiXCR, storing one row per CDR3 protein. In the table there are fewer than 250,000 distinct CDR3 sequences, around 30% of which are singletons. The sequencing sample was made of PBMCs or a T cell subset sorted from them (not recorded which). These receptors all come from an adult woman who had mild COVID-19 (a few samples of this study predate the infection). Cell type and time point are not known.

This clonotype was observed a handful of times. CDR3 nucleotide sequence: TGTGCCACCAGTAGGCTTTCCGGGGAGCTGTTTTTT. Translation gives CATSRLSGELFF. This chain connects TRBV24-1 to TRBJ2-2; D not resolved. Germline V gene sequence: CDR1 KGHDR, CDR2 SFDVKD. The CDR3 is made up of 12 amino acids. Trimming left V 6 bases short and J 6 bases short, with 7 bases between.

The chain carries TRBV18 and TRBJ1-6; TRBD1 might be the D (5 bases). CDR3 length: 17 residues. V gave up 3 bases and J gave up 10 bases, with 22 bases separating them. CDR1 is KGHSH, CDR2 LQKENI, per germline. The CDR3 region is CASSPVNPGGAESPLHF. For the CDR3, the DNA is TGTGCCAGCTCACCTGTAAACCCGGGGGGTGCGGAGTCACCCCTCCACTTT.

The chain carries TRBV12-3 or TRBV12-4 and TRBJ1-2; 7 bases line up with TRBD1. The ends lost 6 bases at V and 0 bases at J; junction bases unmatched: 1. This CDR3 region has 13 residues. This CDR3 is CASRQGANYGYTF. CDR3 bases: TGTGCCAGCAGGCAGGGGGCTAACTATGGCTACACCTTC.

In its sample, this clonotype was seen a few times. The V and J genes are TRBV4-1 and TRBJ1-1; D perhaps matches TRBD1 (6 bases). This CDR3 has 15 amino acids. Germline CDR1 is MGHRA and CDR2 is YSYEKL. Between the trimmed V and J ends, which lost 4 bases and 0 bases, there was a span of 12 bases. The CDR3 DNA is TGCGCCAGCAGCCCTTCGGACAGCCTGAACACTGAAGCTTTCTTT. Residues: CASSPSDSLNTEAFF.

This clonotype came up many times. V and J are TRBV29-1 and TRBJ2-3, with D maybe TRBD2 (6 bases). V was shortened by 6 bases and J by 1 base, with 8 bases between the two germline ends. CDR3 length: 12 residues. The V gene's germline CDR1 is SQVTM and CDR2 ANQGSEA. The chain's CDR3 is CSVRGGTDTQYF. CDR3 sequence (DNA): TGCAGCGTGCGGGGTGGCACAGATACGCAGTATTTT.

This clonotype has just a few counts. V is TRBV4-3 and J is TRBJ2-1, with 10 bases identical to TRBD1. CDR1 and CDR2 (germline): LGHNA, YSLEER. The CDR3 length is 14 residues. V was pared by 5 bases and J by 5 bases, with 3 bases of the junction left unmatched. The CDR3 sequence is CASSDRGPDNEQFF. CDR3 nucleotide sequence: TGCGCCAGCAGCGACAGGGGGCCTGACAATGAGCAGTTCTTC.

The V call is TRBV20-1, the J call TRBJ2-2, with D hard to call. This CDR3 is built from 13 residues. Germline CDR1 reads DFQATT; CDR2 reads SNEGSKA (reference sequence). V was pared by 3 bases and J by 3 bases, with 8 bases between. As DNA, the CDR3 is TGCAGTGCTAGCGAACAGTACACCGGGGAGCTGTTTTTT. Amino acids: CSASEQYTGELFF.

The V gene is TRBV10-3, the J gene TRBJ2-7; D call uncertain. The CDR3 runs to 13 residues. Trimming took off 5 bases at V and 2 bases at J, with 10 bases between the two ends. CDR1 is ENHRY and CDR2 is SYGVKD in the germline V gene. The CDR3 nucleotides read TGTGCCATCAGTACGCCCCAACCCTACGAGCAGTACTTC. Its protein is CAISTPQPYEQYF.

This clonotype was detected a few times. The chain links TRBV27 to TRBJ2-1; maybe TRBD1 (7 bases). V was cut by 6 bases and J by 3 bases, with 15 bases left in between. There are 15 residues in the CDR3. Per germline, CDR1 MNHEY and CDR2 SMNVEV (reference sequence). CDR3 coding DNA: TGTGCCAGCAGCCAGGGGGGTAGCAGCTACAATGAGCAGTTCTTC. Protein sequence: CASSQGGSSYNEQFF.

This clonotype was seen a handful of times. The chain combines TRBV3-1 with TRBJ2-5; D tentatively fits TRBD1 or TRBD2 (5 bases each). V was pared by 0 bases and J by 7 bases, with 9 bases between. CDR1 is LGHDT, CDR2 YNNKEL, per germline (reference sequence). The CDR3 is 13 residues long. The CDR3 sequence is CASSQDERGTQYF. CDR3 sequence (DNA): TGTGCCAGCAGCCAAGATGAGAGGGGGACCCAGTACTTC.

This CDR3 is CASSLEGDGYTF. The CDR3 DNA reads TGCGCCAGCAGCTTGGAAGGGGATGGCTACACCTTC. The chain uses TRBV5-1 and TRBJ1-2; the D gene is possibly TRBD1 (5 bases). Germline loops: CDR1 SGHRS, CDR2 YFSETQ. The CDR3 covers 12 residues. The V gene lost 0 bases and the J gene lost 6 bases, with 6 bases spanning the gap.